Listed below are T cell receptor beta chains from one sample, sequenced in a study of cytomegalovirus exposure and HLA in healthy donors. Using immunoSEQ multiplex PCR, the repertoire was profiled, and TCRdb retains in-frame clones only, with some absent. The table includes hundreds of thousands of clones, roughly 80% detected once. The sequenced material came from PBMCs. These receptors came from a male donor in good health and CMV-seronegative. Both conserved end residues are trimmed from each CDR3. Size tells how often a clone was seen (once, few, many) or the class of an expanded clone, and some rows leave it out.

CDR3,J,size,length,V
ASSGEAGGPGTGELF,TRBJ2-2,-,15,TRBV10-1
ATFRGASGELF,TRBJ2-2,-,11,TRBV6-1
ASSFVAGRAEQY,TRBJ2-7,-,12,TRBV27
ASSRLENTEAF,TRBJ1-1,few,11,TRBV7-3
ASSIEGLPNTEAF,TRBJ1-1,few,13,TRBV19
ASSEVTGPYEQY,TRBJ2-7,once,12,TRBV6-1
ASSLGTGFPNTEAF,TRBJ1-1,few,14,TRBV28
ASSIYQPQH,TRBJ1-5,-,9,TRBV28
SVRGTGYNYGYT,TRBJ1-2,-,12,TRBV29-1
ASSTEADRTQY,TRBJ2-5,-,11,TRBV25-1
ASSEFFPRREGTDTQY,TRBJ2-3,once,16,TRBV6-1
ASSPLQTYEQC,TRBJ2-7,-,11,TRBV18
ASSPLGAGLQETQY,TRBJ2-5,-,14,TRBV18
ASGRGQGVSPLH,TRBJ1-6,-,12,TRBV2
SSSSAGGEQY,TRBJ2-7,-,10,TRBV7-9
ASSLVGGGESPLH,TRBJ1-6,once,13,TRBV5-1
ASSTIAASTDTQY,TRBJ2-3,-,13,TRBV7-2
ASSNALAARSYEQY,TRBJ2-7,-,14,TRBV10-2
ASPAARLNTEAF,TRBJ1-1,-,12,TRBV21-1
ASSRQGNEDTIY,TRBJ1-3,-,12,TRBV5-1
ASNPGLAGRNEQF,TRBJ2-1,-,13,TRBV10-2
SAGTGRVDIQY,TRBJ2-4,-,11,TRBV29-1
ATGLAGEQY,TRBJ2-7,-,9,TRBV15
ASSLRRGANAGELF,TRBJ2-2,-,14,TRBV5-8
ASSPRDRVFTEAF,TRBJ1-1,-,13,TRBV18
AWSVRGGGPYEQY,TRBJ2-7,-,13,TRBV30